This T cell receptor beta chain was observed in a study of blood T cell repertoires in COVID-19. The wider study: Material from acute and convalescent COVID-19 was sourced from the United States, Italy and Spain. Sources were T cells, B-cell-depleted T cells, or PBMCs; the material itself was cDNA or gDNA.

Per the original methods: The assay estimated nucleated cells by amplifying reference gene primers. The protocol was immunoSEQ multiplex PCR, while the TCRdb copy is restricted to in-frame clones and leaves out a portion. V and J calls and clone size are given by that table; D and trimming were obtained from the DNA. Of 350,000 to 450,000 clones listed, more than 85% are singletons. The V gene lost 6 bases and the J gene lost 4 bases, with 16 bases spanning the gap. Germline lookup yields CDR1 MNHEY and CDR2 SVGAGI. The CDR3 contains 15 residues. This TCR derives from a human donor in a cohort sampled during active COVID-19. The sequenced sample consisted of peripheral blood. The V gene is TRBV6-5, the J gene TRBJ2-1, with TRBD2 as a possible D gene (6 bases). CDR3 residues: CASRPWGLGYNEQFF. DNA for the CDR3: TGTGCCAGCAGGCCGTGGGGACTGGGTTACAATGAGCAGTTCTTC.